This record looks at one T cell receptor beta chain sequence and its context. What it binds is not known. V lost 2 bases and J lost 1, with 8 bases in between. The CDR3 runs 14 residues. Germline-derived CDR1 and CDR2 are LNHDA and SQIVND (reference sequence). The data were obtained in a study of cytomegalovirus exposure and HLA in healthy donors. Study-wide context: Among approximately 390 genotyped donors, about 85% fell in the Caucasian-associated ancestry cluster.

The PCR was carried out with 60 Vbeta primers and 13 Jbeta primers. Data came from immunoSEQ multiplex PCR; TCRdb stores just in-frame clones and leaves some out. The sample holds around 190,000 clones; roughly 79% are singletons and the top ten take roughly 2%. Study results and limitations: Later work showed greater clonal expansion in HLA-associated TCR beta chains than in equally common others.

This chain links TRBV19 with TRBJ1-1, with D perhaps TRBD1 (5 bases). The sample was PBMCs. This clonotype was sampled from a man aged 25-45 years in good health and CMV-seronegative. CDR3 sequence reads: CASSIRDRNTEAFF. DNA of the CDR3: TGTGCCAGTAGTATACGAGACAGGAACACTGAAGCTTTCTTT.